Each of the 5 T cell receptor beta chains below was sequenced from the same sample in a study of shared clonotypes between healthy human individuals. Sequencing was performed with immunoSEQ multiplex PCR; in TCRdb, only in-frame clones are kept and a portion is missing. The profile covers around 1.9 million clones, with around 93% appearing a single time and under 2% taken by the ten largest. CD8 cells classed as naive were CD45RO-negative and positively selected for CCR7, excluding terminally differentiated effector memory CD45RA+ cells. Sequencing used naive CD8+ T cells from PBMCs. Source of these receptors: a man aged 18 to 30 in good health. Some clones in this sample may be carry-over from other donors' samples.

The CDR3 loop is CASSPYSVYLNYGYTF. In DNA form, the CDR3 reads TGTGCCAGCAGCCCTTATTCGGTATATCTTAACTATGGCTACACCTTC. The genes are TRBV27 and TRBJ1-2, with D unresolved. V lost 6 bases and J lost 1, with 18 bases in between. The CDR3 covers 16 residues. The V gene's germline CDR1 is MNHEY and CDR2 SMNVEV (reference sequence).

V is TRBV29-1 and J is TRBJ2-7; D not certain. Germline assignment: CDR1 SQVTM and CDR2 ANQGSEA. Deletions cut 6 bases from V and 6 bases from J, with 18 bases between. The CDR3 spans 13 residues. CDR3 in DNA: TGCAGCGTCCCTGGGTTAGCAGGTGGCGAGCAGTACTTC. Translating gives CSVPGLAGGEQYF.

This clone has a handful of counts. This chain links TRBV7-9 with TRBJ1-2; 7 bases line up with TRBD1. From germline, CDR1 is SEHNR and CDR2 FQNEAQ (reference sequence). V gave up 5 bases and J gave up 4 bases; unmatched junction bases: 10. The CDR3 is 15 amino acids. CDR3 DNA sequence: TGTGCCAGCAGCCCTTCGGGACAGCTAATCTATGGCTACACCTTC. Translating gives CASSPSGQLIYGYTF. Full variable domain (rest looked up from reference TRBV7-9 and TRBJ1-2): DTGVSQNPRHKITKRGQNVTFRCDPISEHNRLYWYRQTLGQGPEFLTYFQNEAQLEKSRLLSDRFSAERPKGSFSTLEIQRTEQGDSAMYLCASSPSGQLIYGYTFGSGTRLTVV.

Notes on this clone: This specimen includes other DNA sequences encoding the same CDR3. The V and J genes are TRBV9 and TRBJ1-1; 8 bases are a match to TRBD1. Trimming at V came to 3 bases and at J to 4 bases, leaving 5 bases not matched to a gene. CDR1 SGDLS and CDR2 YYNGEE come from the germline V gene. The CDR3 is 14 residues long. CDR3 bases: TGTGCCAGCAGCGAAGGACAGGGTGGCACTGAAGCTTTCTTT. Protein sequence: CASSEGQGGTEAFF.

This chain uses TRBV27 with TRBJ1-2; perhaps TRBD1 as D (6 bases). The CDR3 totals 14 residues. V dropped 1 base and J dropped 6 bases, with 12 bases sitting between them. Per the germline V gene, CDR1 is MNHEY and CDR2 is SMNVEV (reference sequence). In DNA form, the CDR3 reads TGTGCCAGCAGTTTATATCCGGGGGCACATGGCTACACCTTC. Translating gives CASSLYPGAHGYTF.